The 18 T cell receptor beta chains given below trace back to one sample, sequenced in a study of patients and donors after allogeneic stem cell transplantation. TCRdb re-analysed the RT-PCR reads in MiXCR, keeping a single row per CDR3 protein. The data hold 410,000 or so distinct CDR3 sequences, with roughly 16% observed a single time. Sequencing used blood, either unsorted or a sorted T cell fraction (not recorded which). Source of these receptors: a human donor who was either an allogeneic HSCT recipient or a stem cell or donor lymphocyte infusion donor (not recorded which). It is not recorded whose cells these are; they may come from a transplant donor.

This clonotype came up a few times. The chain recombines TRBV7-2 with TRBJ2-7; perhaps TRBD1 as D (5 bases). The V gene lost 2 bases and the J gene lost 4 bases, with 12 bases spanning the gap. The CDR3 covers 14 residues. The V gene's germline CDR1 is SGHTA and CDR2 FQGNSA. Here the CDR3 reads CASSLQGFAYEQYF. The CDR3 DNA sequence: TGTGCCAGCAGCTTACAGGGTTTCGCTTACGAGCAGTACTTC.

This clonotype was counted only a few times. The chain carries TRBV11-2 and TRBJ2-1, with TRBD2 identical over 7 bases. CDR1 and CDR2 (germline): SGHAT, FQNNGV. The ends lost 1 base at V and 7 bases at J; junction bases unmatched: 4. The CDR3 is 14 amino acids. CDR3 region: CASSLVGGGNEQFF. CDR3 bases: TGTGCCAGCAGCTTAGTTGGCGGGGGTAATGAGCAGTTCTTC. Based on the CDR3 plus reference TRBV11-2 and TRBJ2-1, the full variable domain is EAGVAQSPRYKIIEKRQSVAFWCNPISGHATLYWYQQILGQGPKLLIQFQNNGVVDDSQLPKDRFSAERLKGVDSTLKIQPAKLEDSAVYLCASSLVGGGNEQFFGPGTRLTVL.

In its sample, this clonotype was seen many times. The rearrangement joins TRBV5-1 to TRBJ2-3, with a tentative D call TRBD2 (6 bases). CDR1 is SGHRS and CDR2 is YFSETQ in the germline V gene. Trimming took off 4 bases at V and 2 bases at J, with 17 bases between the two ends. The CDR3 totals 16 residues. This chain's CDR3 is CASSPYGGRITDTQYF. CDR3 nucleotide sequence: TGCGCCAGCAGCCCCTACGGGGGAAGGATCACAGATACGCAGTATTTT.

This clonotype occurred a few times. DNA for the CDR3: TGTGCCAGCAGCCAACAGGGAAGGGGGGCTTTCTTT. It specifies CASSQQGRGAFF. The chain combines TRBV12-3 or TRBV12-4 with TRBJ1-1, with a possible D match to TRBD1 (6 bases). V was trimmed by 6 bases and J by 11 bases, leaving 16 bases between them. The CDR3 has 12 residues.

This clonotype was counted between two and nine times. The chain has TRBV5-1 and TRBJ2-2; 8 bases align to TRBD2. The length of the CDR3 is 15 residues. V lost 6 bases to trimming and J lost 0 bases; unmatched junction nucleotides: 4. Per the germline V gene, CDR1 is SGHRS and CDR2 is YFSETQ. CDR3 in DNA: TGCGCCAGCACCCAGGGACTAGCGAACACCGGGGAGCTGTTTTTT. Amino acids: CASTQGLANTGELFF.

This clonotype was seen a handful of times. The V gene is TRBV20-1, the J gene TRBJ2-6; 8 nucleotides agree with TRBD1. Germline V gives CDR1 DFQATT, CDR2 SNEGSKA (reference sequence). The CDR3 totals 15 residues. Trimming cost V 6 bases and J 0 bases; bases outside gene matches: 4. The CDR3 here is CSATRGPSGANVLTF. CDR3 coding DNA: TGCAGTGCAACCAGGGGGCCCTCTGGGGCCAACGTCCTGACTTTC.

The sample holds a few counts of this clonotype. The chain couples TRBV6-1 to TRBJ2-5, with 7 bases matching TRBD1. CDR1 is MNHNS and CDR2 is SASEGT in the germline V gene. The CDR3 runs to 15 residues. With V trimmed by 5 bases and J by 5 bases, 11 bases remained unmatched. The DNA of the CDR3 is TGTGCCAGCAGTCTTACGCCGGGACAGAGGGAGACCCAGTACTTC. Its translation is CASSLTPGQRETQYF.

There are a few counts of this clonotype. This chain uses TRBV20-1 with TRBJ2-3; D is perhaps TRBD2 (5 bases). Germline V CDR1 and CDR2: DFQATT, SNEGSKA (reference sequence). The V and J ends lost 0 bases and 4 bases respectively, with 17 bases between them. The length of the CDR3 is 16 residues. The CDR3 DNA reads as TGCAGTGCTAGAGACGGGGAGCGGCTGGGAGCAGATACGCAGTATTTT. Its protein product is CSARDGERLGADTQYF.

There are many counts of this clonotype. CDR3 sequence: CASSLYRDRDRETQYF. As DNA, the CDR3 is TGTGCCAGCAGCCTTTACCGGGACAGGGATAGAGAGACCCAGTACTTC. J is TRBJ2-5 and V is TRBV7-9, with 9 bases aligning to TRBD1. CDR3 length: 16 amino acids. The trim removed 5 bases at V and 4 bases at J, leaving 11 bases unmatched. Germline V gives CDR1 SEHNR, CDR2 FQNEAQ (reference sequence).

The J gene is TRBJ1-1, the V gene TRBV2; no reliable D call. V lost 2 bases to trimming and J lost 11 bases, with 6 bases between them. CDR3 length: 10 amino acids. Germline V CDR1 and CDR2: SNHLY, FYNNEI. In DNA form, the CDR3 reads TGTGCCAGCAGTGAAAGGGTGGCTTTCTTT. Its protein is CASSERVAFF. Looking up the rest from reference TRBV2 and TRBJ1-1 gives the full variable domain: EPEVTQTPSHQVTQMGQEVILRCVPISNHLYFYWYRQILGQKVEFLVSFYNNEISEKSEIFDDQFSVERPDGSNFTLKIRSTKLEDSAMYFCASSERVAFFGQGTRLTVV.

This clonotype was counted between two and nine times. The chain employs TRBV5-6 and TRBJ1-2; the match to TRBD1 covers 9 bases. V lost 1 base to trimming and J lost 3 bases; unmatched junction nucleotides: 4. Germline V CDR1 and CDR2: SGHDT, YYEEEE. The CDR3 loop spans 15 amino acids. Here the CDR3 DNA reads TGTGCCAGCAGCTTGCGGACAGGGGCGTACTATGGCTACACCTTC. It translates to CASSLRTGAYYGYTF.

This clonotype was counted between two and nine times. The CDR3 sequence is CASSLARWRDRTGELFF. Written as DNA, the CDR3 is TGTGCCAGCAGCTTGGCCAGGTGGAGGGACCGCACCGGGGAGCTGTTTTTT. The rearrangement joins TRBV5-8 to TRBJ2-2, with a possible D match to TRBD2 (6 bases). Germline assignment: CDR1 SGHTS and CDR2 YDEGEE. V was clipped by 0 bases and J by 4 bases, with 16 bases between them. CDR3 length equals 17 residues.

This clonotype has ten or more counts. The rearrangement links TRBV7-9 to TRBJ2-5; D is possibly TRBD2 (5 bases). Germline-derived CDR1 and CDR2 are SEHNR and FQNEAQ (reference sequence). The V gene lost 4 bases and the J gene lost 2 bases, with 8 bases spanning the gap. This CDR3 spans 13 amino acids. This CDR3 reads CASSSSGQETQYF. CDR3 bases: TGTGCCAGCAGCTCCAGCGGACAAGAGACCCAGTACTTC.

The rearrangement joins TRBV12-3 or TRBV12-4 to TRBJ1-5; D is uncertain. The V and J ends lost 7 bases and 1 base respectively, with 14 bases between them. This CDR3 is 15 amino acids long. The CDR3 spells CASTSTWRSNQPQHF. The CDR3 nucleotides read TGTGCCAGCACCTCGACGTGGCGGAGCAATCAGCCCCAGCATTTT.

The chain uses TRBV7-9 and TRBJ2-7; 7 positions match TRBD1. V lost 4 bases to trimming and J lost 1 base; unmatched junction nucleotides: 13. CDR1 and CDR2 from the germline V gene are SEHNR and FQNEAQ (reference sequence). The CDR3 contains 17 residues. The CDR3 sequence is CASSSPPGQVGSYEQYF. The CDR3 bases are TGTGCCAGCAGCTCCCCGCCCGGACAGGTTGGTTCCTACGAGCAGTACTTC.

This clonotype has at least ten counts. The genes are TRBV5-1 and TRBJ2-2; 7 bases map to TRBD2. The CDR3 consists of 14 residues. Germline V gene lookup returns CDR1 SGHRS and CDR2 YFSETQ. V trimming: 4 bases; J trimming: 5 bases; junction bases outside the gene matches: 5. CDR3 protein: CASSPFSGTGELFF. In DNA, the CDR3 is TGCGCCAGCAGCCCATTTAGCGGGACCGGGGAGCTGTTTTTT.

This clonotype was seen a few times. The chain employs TRBV12-3 or TRBV12-4 and TRBJ1-2; 7 bases map to TRBD1. Losses at the gene ends were 3 bases for V and 5 bases for J; bases not matched to a gene: 12. CDR3 length equals 16 residues. The CDR3 coding sequence is TGTGCCAGCAGTTTGTTCTTGGGACAGCCGAGATATGGCTACACCTTC. Translating it yields CASSLFLGQPRYGYTF.

The chain uses TRBV6-1 and TRBJ2-7, with 8 bases that match TRBD1. The trim removed 8 bases at V and 3 bases at J, leaving 18 bases unmatched. Germline V gene sequence: CDR1 MNHNS, CDR2 SASEGT. The CDR3 contains 17 residues. The CDR3 sequence: CASLAPVSGGSIYEQYF. DNA of the CDR3: TGTGCCAGCCTCGCCCCGGTGTCAGGGGGCTCCATCTACGAGCAGTACTTC.